This paragraph covers one T cell receptor (beta chain) sequence. The data were taken from a study of T cells in Graves' hyperthyroidism and ophthalmopathy. Deletions cut 6 bases from V and 5 bases from J, with 13 bases between. The CDR3 totals 13 residues. Stable disease denoted Graves' hyperthyroidism without ophthalmopathy progression within 18 months. Thyroid ultrasound, orbital computed tomography, clinical symptoms, and serum thyroxine and TRAb underpinned diagnoses. The PBMCs were taken from about 10 ml of fresh peripheral blood. TCR beta CDR3 sequences were amplified from RNA transcripts. First-round RT-PCR targeting the TCR CDR3 was performed with the HTBI primer set. Using its own MiXCR run on the multiplex PCR reads, TCRdb lists one record per CDR3 protein. The sample has hundreds of thousands of distinct CDR3 sequences, around 38% seen once.

The V call is TRBV12-3 or TRBV12-4, the J call TRBJ2-5, with D perhaps matching TRBD1 or TRBD2 (6 bases each). The sample comprised blood. This TCR derives from a man in his late teens or twenties with Graves' hyperthyroidism. CDR3 loop: CASSWGAIETQYF. The DNA for the CDR3 is TGTGCCAGCAGCTGGGGGGCGATTGAGACCCAGTACTTC.